These 30 T cell receptor beta chains were sequenced from one sample in a study of control samples from healthy donors and cancer patients. Clones were read by immunoSEQ multiplex PCR, and TCRdb kept only the in-frame ones, dropping some. The data contain around 63,000 clones, 80% to 90% of them singletons. The sequencing sample was made of PBMCs. The origin of the receptors is a woman aged 45-65 years with head and neck cancer.

V usage is TRBV5-1 and J usage is TRBJ2-3; D uncertain. Deletions cut 4 bases from V and 4 bases from J, with 13 bases between. Germline V gene lookup returns CDR1 SGHRS and CDR2 YFSETQ. The CDR3 runs 14 residues. The CDR3: CASSTSGSADTQYF. CDR3 in DNA: TGCGCCAGCAGCACCTCGGGCAGCGCAGATACGCAGTATTTT.

V and J are TRBV3-1 (or the pseudogene TRBV3-2) and TRBJ2-3, with 11 positions matching TRBD1. CDR1 is LGHDT, CDR2 YNNKEL, per germline (reference sequence). V gave up 4 bases and J gave up 6 bases; unmatched junction bases: 3. The CDR3 has 14 amino acids. This CDR3 reads CASSPGTGGDTQYF. The CDR3 DNA follows: TGTGCCAGCAGCCCGGGGACAGGGGGGGATACGCAGTATTTT.

This rearrangement joins TRBV4-1 to TRBJ2-2; D is perhaps TRBD2 (6 bases). Germline values: CDR1 MGHRA, CDR2 YSYEKL. The CDR3 has 18 residues. The V and J ends lost 4 bases and 4 bases respectively, with 22 bases between them. The CDR3 is CASSLTPVGEVGTGELFF. Written as DNA, the CDR3 is TGCGCCAGCAGCCTCACCCCGGTGGGGGAGGTGGGCACCGGGGAGCTGTTTTTT.

The sample holds a few counts of this clone. The chain employs TRBV14 and TRBJ2-3, with D possibly matching TRBD1 (5 bases). The germline V gene encodes CDR1 SGHDN and CDR2 FVKESK. Trimming stripped 3 bases from V and 2 bases from J, with 12 bases between. The CDR3 has 15 residues. The CDR3 sequence is CASSQMGRDTDTQYF. CDR3 sequence (DNA): TGTGCCAGCAGCCAGATGGGCAGGGACACAGATACGCAGTATTTT.

This clone occurred once. Other DNA sequences in this specimen translate into the identical CDR3. The CDR3 region is CSAKQNYGYTF. For the CDR3, the DNA is TGCAGTGCTAAGCAGAACTATGGCTACACCTTC. The chain couples TRBV20-1 to TRBJ1-2; D unresolved. Trimming stripped 4 bases from V and 2 bases from J, with 5 bases between. The length of the CDR3 is 11 residues. The germline gives CDR1 DFQATT, CDR2 SNEGSKA (reference sequence).

The rearrangement uses TRBV6-2 or TRBV6-3 and TRBJ1-6, with a possible D match to TRBD1 (6 bases). Germline CDR1 MNHEY, CDR2 SVGEGT. The CDR3 has 15 amino acids. The V gene lost 0 bases and the J gene lost 6 bases, with 9 bases spanning the gap. The CDR3 loop is CASSYSGALNSPLHF. The CDR3 DNA reads TGTGCCAGCAGTTACTCGGGGGCGCTTAATTCACCCCTCCACTTT.

The chain uses TRBV5-1 and TRBJ2-1; D unresolved. The CDR3 has 13 residues. CDR1 is SGHRS and CDR2 is YFSETQ in the germline V gene. V lost 2 bases and J lost 7, with 10 bases in between. DNA for the CDR3: TGCGCCAGCAGCTTTCTCGACGGGAATGAGCAGTTCTTC. Its protein product is CASSFLDGNEQFF.

The chain couples TRBV28 to TRBJ1-2; 7 bases align to TRBD1. Losses at the gene ends were 4 bases for V and 4 bases for J; bases not matched to a gene: 3. This CDR3 has 13 amino acids. CDR1 and CDR2 (germline): MDHEN, SYDVKM. CDR3 bases: TGTGCCAGCAGTTCGACAGGGACCTATGGCTACACCTTC. It yields the protein CASSSTGTYGYTF.

The V gene is TRBV9, the J gene TRBJ1-4, with 7 bases aligning to TRBD1. There are 15 residues in the CDR3. The V and J ends lost 3 bases and 4 bases, in that order; junction bases with no gene match: 6. Germline assignment: CDR1 SGDLS and CDR2 YYNGEE. The DNA for the CDR3 is TGTGCCAGCAGCGCCCGGACAGGACTTAATGAAAAACTGTTTTTT. Translated, it gives CASSARTGLNEKLFF.

The J gene is TRBJ1-6, the V gene TRBV7-3, with D possibly being TRBD1 (6 bases). CDR1 and CDR2 (germline): SGHTA, FQGTGA. The CDR3 is made up of 15 amino acids. The V end was cut by 4 bases, the J end by 10 bases, with 17 bases between. This CDR3 is CASSSRGQGRSPLHF. The CDR3 coding sequence is TGTGCCAGCAGCTCTCGGGGGCAGGGGAGGTCACCCCTCCACTTT.

The J gene is TRBJ2-3, the V gene TRBV2; unclear D gene. Trimming left V 8 bases short and J 2 bases short, with 14 bases between. The length of the CDR3 is 14 residues. Germline V CDR1 and CDR2: SNHLY, FYNNEI. The CDR3 DNA is TGTGCCAGCTGTGGCGGACGATCCACAGATACGCAGTATTTT. It specifies CASCGGRSTDTQYF. The full variable domain, completed using reference TRBV2 and TRBJ2-3, is EPEVTQTPSHQVTQMGQEVILRCVPISNHLYFYWYRQILGQKVEFLVSFYNNEISEKSEIFDDQFSVERPDGSNFTLKIRSTKLEDSAMYFCASCGGRSTDTQYFGPGTRLTVL.

The chain couples TRBV7-3 to TRBJ2-1; D not resolved. Germline lookup yields CDR1 SGHTA and CDR2 FQGTGA. The CDR3 sequence is 16 residues long. V was trimmed by 5 bases and J by 0 bases, leaving 14 bases between them. This CDR3 reads CASSADTLSSYNEQFF. CDR3 in DNA: TGTGCCAGCAGCGCCGACACCCTGAGCTCCTACAATGAGCAGTTCTTC.

J is TRBJ1-1 and V is TRBV19, with D possibly TRBD1 on 6 matching bases. This CDR3 contains 14 residues. Germline V lookup: CDR1 LNHDA, CDR2 SQIVND (reference sequence). V shed 5 bases and J shed 3 bases, with 13 bases lying between them. The CDR3 bases are TGTGCCAGTAGTCGACCAGGGGACGACACTGAAGCTTTCTTT. The encoded protein is CASSRPGDDTEAFF.

The chain links TRBV5-4 to TRBJ2-1, with D perhaps matching TRBD2 (5 bases). This CDR3 comprises 15 residues. The germline CDR1 and CDR2 sequences are SGHNT and YYREEE (reference sequence). Trimming shortened V by 0 bases and J by 3 bases, and 10 bases separated the two germline ends. Here the CDR3 DNA reads TGTGCCAGCAGCTTGGGTCTAGCTCTCTACAATGAGCAGTTCTTC. It encodes CASSLGLALYNEQFF.

This clone is medium-sized in the sample. The chain couples TRBV11-2 to TRBJ2-7; 7 positions match TRBD1. V gave up 1 base and J gave up 3 bases; unmatched junction bases: 6. CDR3 length: 15 residues. Germline V lookup: CDR1 SGHAT, CDR2 FQNNGV. The CDR3 sequence is CASSLAPGQIYEQYF. The CDR3 region has the DNA TGTGCCAGCAGCTTAGCTCCGGGACAGATCTACGAGCAGTACTTC.

The rearrangement joins TRBV6-2 or TRBV6-3 to TRBJ1-1, with unresolved D. This CDR3 region has 15 residues. Trimming removed 0 bases from V and 5 bases from J, with 13 bases in between. Germline V gene sequence: CDR1 MNHEY, CDR2 SVGEGT. This CDR3 is CASSYSSPVGTEAFF. CDR3 sequence (DNA): TGTGCCAGCAGTTACTCGAGTCCCGTGGGGACTGAAGCTTTCTTT.

This clone came up a few times. The chain combines TRBV4-1 with TRBJ2-1; tentative D call: TRBD2 (5 bases). Trimming removed 3 bases from V and 0 bases from J, with 9 bases in between. Germline V gene data show CDR1 as MGHRA and CDR2 as YSYEKL. The CDR3 contains 15 residues. The CDR3 DNA is TGCGCCAGCAGCCAGTATGGGAGCTCCTACAATGAGCAGTTCTTC. Residues: CASSQYGSSYNEQFF.

The V call is TRBV6-2 or TRBV6-3, the J call TRBJ2-3; D is possibly TRBD2 (6 bases). The germline V gene has CDR1 MNHEY and CDR2 SVGEGT. Trimming cost V 2 bases and J 4 bases, with 19 bases left between them. The CDR3 runs 17 residues. The CDR3 loop is CASSYPGGGGRADTQYF. CDR3 sequence (DNA): TGTGCCAGCAGTTACCCCGGGGGAGGAGGACGCGCAGATACGCAGTATTTT.

Notes on this clone: The junction shows a germline mismatch at one end, possibly a read error. This chain connects TRBV6-1 to TRBJ2-1; 8 positions match TRBD2. The CDR3 sequence is 16 residues long. Germline V gene data show CDR1 as MNHNS and CDR2 as SASEGT. The CDR3 coding sequence is TGTCCCAGCAGTGCGGGGGACGGGGGGGGCCCCGTTGAGCAGTTCTTC. Protein product: CPSSAGDGGGPVEQFF.

The J gene is TRBJ2-3, the V gene TRBV9; D not certain. Trimming took 4 bases from V and 0 from J, leaving 3 bases between them. The CDR3 length is 12 residues. CDR1 SGDLS and CDR2 YYNGEE come from the germline V gene. CDR3 in amino acids: CASSPSTDTQYF. DNA of the CDR3: TGTGCCAGCAGCCCTAGCACAGATACGCAGTATTTT.

The V call is TRBV15, the J call TRBJ1-5, with a possible D match to TRBD1 (6 bases). The V and J ends lost 1 base and 2 bases respectively, with 9 bases between them. This CDR3 spans 15 amino acids. CDR1 is LNHNV, CDR2 YYDKDF, per germline (reference sequence). CDR3 DNA: TGTGCCACCAGCAGAGCCAGGGGAGGCAATCAGCCCCAGCATTTT. Its protein is CATSRARGGNQPQHF.

The V and J genes are TRBV7-2 and TRBJ1-6, with 8 bases aligning to TRBD1. This CDR3 is built from 15 residues. V trimming: 5 bases; J trimming: 7 bases; junction bases outside the gene matches: 7. Germline V gene data show CDR1 as SGHTA and CDR2 as FQGNSA. CDR3 coding DNA: TGTGCCAGCAGCCCTCGGACAGGGTCCAATTCACCCCTCCACTTT. Protein: CASSPRTGSNSPLHF.

This clone was seen just once. V is TRBV28 and J is TRBJ1-3; D is undetermined. There are 15 residues in the CDR3. Germline V gene sequence: CDR1 MDHEN, CDR2 SYDVKM. Trimming stripped 3 bases from V and 1 base from J, with 10 bases between. As DNA, the CDR3 is TGTGCCAGCAGTTTGACGATACGATCTGGAAACACCATATATTTT. Encoded protein: CASSLTIRSGNTIYF.

The V and J genes are TRBV7-2 and TRBJ2-1; D may be TRBD1 or TRBD2 (7 bases each). Trimming left V 6 bases short and J 8 bases short, with 20 bases between. This CDR3 comprises 15 residues. The germline V gene has CDR1 SGHTA and CDR2 FQGNSA. The CDR3 sequence: CASSSPSRGGDEQFF. The CDR3 nucleotides read TGTGCCAGCAGTTCTCCTAGCAGGGGGGGAGATGAGCAGTTCTTC.

The chain uses TRBV28 and TRBJ2-7; D remains unclear. The CDR3 is 11 residues long. V lost 5 bases and J 2 bases, leaving 4 bases between the germline ends. Germline-derived CDR1 and CDR2 are MDHEN and SYDVKM. CDR3 sequence reads: CASSPAYEQYF. The DNA of the CDR3 is TGTGCCAGCAGTCCGGCCTACGAGCAGTACTTC.

The chain employs TRBV5-4 and TRBJ1-6, with a possible D match to TRBD1 (5 bases). V was trimmed by 0 bases and J by 6 bases, leaving 7 bases between them. Germline V lookup: CDR1 SGHNT, CDR2 YYREEE (reference sequence). The CDR3 spans 14 residues. CDR3 in amino acids: CASSLDRSNSPLHF. The CDR3 DNA sequence: TGTGCCAGCAGCTTGGACAGGAGTAATTCACCCCTCCACTTT.

V usage is TRBV4-3 and J usage is TRBJ2-2; 7 bases are a match to TRBD1. There are 17 residues in the CDR3. Germline CDR1 and CDR2: LGHNA and YSLEER. V lost 4 bases and J lost 6; bases outside the gene matches: 14. The CDR3 here is CASSLGAGGMDPGELFF. CDR3 sequence (DNA): TGCGCCAGCAGCCTAGGGGCAGGGGGAATGGATCCCGGGGAGCTGTTTTTT.

This clone was seen more than once but under ten times. The chain links TRBV2 to TRBJ1-3; D not resolved. The CDR3 covers 15 residues. Germline-derived CDR1 and CDR2 are SNHLY and FYNNEI. Trimming left V 5 bases short and J 0 bases short, with 11 bases between. CDR3 region: CASSYPESSGNTIYF. The CDR3 DNA reads as TGTGCCAGCAGTTACCCGGAGAGCTCTGGAAACACCATATATTTT.

The chain recombines TRBV28 with TRBJ1-1; weak D call: TRBD1 (5 bases). V lost 8 bases, J lost 7 bases, and 14 bases lay in between. The CDR3 sequence is 12 residues long. Germline V gives CDR1 MDHEN, CDR2 SYDVKM. The CDR3 is CASEGAWGEAFF. In DNA, the CDR3 is TGTGCCAGCGAAGGGGCCTGGGGTGAAGCTTTCTTT. The whole variable domain, remainder taken from reference TRBV28 and TRBJ1-1, is DVKVTQSSRYLVKRTGEKVFLECVQDMDHENMFWYRQDPGLGLRLIYFSYDVKMKEKGDIPEGYSVSREKKERFSLILESASTNQTSMYLCASEGAWGEAFFGQGTRLTVV.

The V gene is TRBV2, the J gene TRBJ1-1; D perhaps matches TRBD1 (5 bases). CDR3 length: 12 residues. Germline V gene data show CDR1 as SNHLY and CDR2 as FYNNEI. V shed 4 bases and J shed 7 bases, with 10 bases lying between them. Here the CDR3 DNA reads TGTGCCAGCAGTGTCGAGGGGCTTGAAGCTTTCTTT. Residues: CASSVEGLEAFF.